The next 6 T cell receptor beta chains were all read from a single sample in a study of blood T cell repertoires in COVID-19. Repertoires were generated with immunoSEQ multiplex PCR, while TCRdb's copy carries only in-frame clones and drops some. The table includes about 290,000 clones, roughly 80% detected once. The sample consisted of peripheral blood. The receptor source for this set is a woman in her forties or fifties with active or convalescent COVID-19.

The V call is TRBV9, the J call TRBJ2-3; TRBD2 aligns across 12 bases. Germline V gene data show CDR1 as SGDLS and CDR2 as YYNGEE. The V and J ends lost 3 bases and 6 bases, in that order; junction bases with no gene match: 5. The CDR3 spans 15 residues. In DNA form, the CDR3 reads TGTGCCAGCAGCGAGACTAGCGGGAGTAGGGATACGCAGTATTTT. This gives the protein CASSETSGSRDTQYF.

This clone was found once. V gene TRBV6-5 combines with J gene TRBJ2-2, with 8 bases identical to TRBD1. The V gene end was trimmed by 6 bases and the J gene end by 4 bases; junction bases not matched to a gene: 7. The CDR3 length is 15 residues. Germline lookup yields CDR1 MNHEY and CDR2 SVGAGI. CDR3 sequence (DNA): TGTGCCAGCAGCTTAAGTGGGACAGGCACCGGGGAGCTGTTTTTT. It translates to CASSLSGTGTGELFF.

The CDR3 reads CASSSSRDRNSPLHF. As DNA, the CDR3 is TGTGCCAGCAGTTCTTCCCGCGACAGAAATTCACCCCTCCACTTT. The chain couples TRBV6-5 to TRBJ1-6; TRBD1 might be the D (5 bases). Trimming removed 4 bases from V and 7 bases from J, with 14 bases in between. The length of the CDR3 is 15 residues. CDR1 and CDR2 from the germline V gene are MNHEY and SVGAGI.

The chain is built from TRBV7-8 and TRBJ2-1; weak D call: TRBD1 (5 bases). The CDR3 totals 14 residues. The V gene lost 0 bases and the J gene lost 9 bases, with 12 bases spanning the gap. CDR1 SGHVS and CDR2 FQNEAQ come from the germline V gene. Here the CDR3 reads CASSLAGLVGEQFF. The DNA of the CDR3 is TGTGCCAGCAGCTTAGCGGGGCTAGTGGGTGAGCAGTTCTTC.

This clone has only a few counts. The V gene is TRBV4-1, the J gene TRBJ1-5, with 7 bases identical to TRBD1. The V and J ends lost 4 bases and 1 base, in that order; junction bases with no gene match: 7. Looked up from germline, CDR1 is MGHRA and CDR2 is YSYEKL. The CDR3 totals 16 residues. Written as DNA, the CDR3 is TGCGCCAGCAGCCCGGGAGACAGGGCGAGCAATCAGCCCCAGCATTTT. Encoded protein: CASSPGDRASNQPQHF.

The gene calls are TRBV9 and TRBJ2-1; 7 nucleotides align to TRBD1. Germline V gives CDR1 SGDLS, CDR2 YYNGEE. The CDR3 sequence is 15 residues long. Losses at the gene ends were 3 bases for V and 1 base for J; bases not matched to a gene: 4. The CDR3 coding sequence is TGTGCCAGCAGCGACCGGACAGGTTCCTACAATGAGCAGTTCTTC. It codes for CASSDRTGSYNEQFF. The full variable domain, with the rest looked up from reference TRBV9 and TRBJ2-1, is DSGVTQTPKHLITATGQRVTLRCSPRSGDLSVYWYQQSLDQGLQFLIQYYNGEERAKGNILERFSAQQFPDLHSELNLSSLELGDSALYFCASSDRTGSYNEQFFGPGTRLTVL.